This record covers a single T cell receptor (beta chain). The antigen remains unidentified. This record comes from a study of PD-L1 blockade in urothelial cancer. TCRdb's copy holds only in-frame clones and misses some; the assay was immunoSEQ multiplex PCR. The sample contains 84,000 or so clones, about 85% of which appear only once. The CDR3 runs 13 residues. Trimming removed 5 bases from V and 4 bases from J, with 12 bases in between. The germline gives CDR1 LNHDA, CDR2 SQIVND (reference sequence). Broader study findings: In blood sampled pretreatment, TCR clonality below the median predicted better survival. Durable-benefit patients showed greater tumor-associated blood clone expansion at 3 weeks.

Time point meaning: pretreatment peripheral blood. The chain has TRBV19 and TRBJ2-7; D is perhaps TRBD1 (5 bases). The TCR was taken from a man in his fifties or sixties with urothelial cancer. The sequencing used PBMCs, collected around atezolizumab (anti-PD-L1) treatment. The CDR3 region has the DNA TGTGCCAGTAGTGCCCCCGACAGATACGAGCAGTACTTC. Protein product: CASSAPDRYEQYF.